This entry lists 26 T cell receptor beta chains sequenced from one sample in a study of molecular identifiers for immune sequencing clone quantification. One entry per CDR3 protein, called by TCRdb with MiXCR from the PCR reads. The table shows approximately 97,000 distinct CDR3 sequences, with 20% to 25% occurring only once. The sample was naive CD8+ T cells from blood, with Jurkat cell RNA spiked in. Described subset: FACS-sorted CD8+CD4-CCR7+CD45RA+ naive T cells. The origin of the receptors is a human donor in good health. Some libraries in this study had Jurkat cell RNA spiked in.

This clonotype showed up many times. The chain couples TRBV20-1 to TRBJ2-3; D possibly corresponds to TRBD2 (6 bases). The germline gives CDR1 DFQATT, CDR2 SNEGSKA (reference sequence). This CDR3 has 14 residues. Trimming stripped 1 base from V and 2 bases from J, with 10 bases between. CDR3 protein: CSARVGGATDTQYF. CDR3 DNA sequence: TGCAGTGCTAGAGTTGGAGGGGCCACAGATACGCAGTATTTT.

As to this clonotype: Since a much larger clone is just one base distant, this may be a read error. The rearrangement uses TRBV6-1 and TRBJ1-2; 8 bases are a match to TRBD1. Germline assignment: CDR1 MNHNS and CDR2 SASEGT. There are 15 residues in the CDR3. In DNA form, the CDR3 reads TGTGCCAGCAGGGACAGGGATTTTGTCGGCTATGGCTGCACCTTC. This translates into CASRDRDFVGYGCTF.

This clonotype was seen at least ten times. The chain joins TRBV3-1 to TRBJ2-7, with 8 bases aligning to TRBD1. The CDR3 has 14 residues. CDR1 is LGHDT and CDR2 is YNNKEL in the germline V gene (reference sequence). Trimming took 1 base from V and 7 from J; bases not matched to a gene: 6. The CDR3 nucleotides read TGTGCCAGCAGCCAAGGGACAGGGCTGGGGGAGCAGTACTTC. Protein: CASSQGTGLGEQYF.

This clonotype was seen ten or more times. The chain is built from TRBV7-9 and TRBJ2-5, with D perhaps matching TRBD1 (5 bases). V gave up 4 bases and J gave up 5 bases, with 20 bases separating them. This CDR3 has 16 amino acids. Germline values: CDR1 SEHNR, CDR2 FQNEAQ (reference sequence). CDR3 sequence (DNA): TGTGCCAGCAGCTCCCAGATCAGGGCCTCCCAGGAGACCCAGTACTTC. Its protein product is CASSSQIRASQETQYF.

The sample holds many counts of this clonotype. The genes are TRBV30 and TRBJ2-1; 8 nucleotides match TRBD2. The CDR3 runs 13 residues. The V segment lost 0 bases and the J segment 9 bases; nucleotides outside the gene matches: 4. CDR1 GTSNPN and CDR2 SVGIG come from the germline V gene (reference sequence). The CDR3 loop reads CAWSVAGVSEQFF. CDR3 sequence (DNA): TGTGCCTGGAGTGTAGCGGGAGTCAGTGAGCAGTTCTTC.

This clonotype was recorded many times. This chain uses TRBV7-2 with TRBJ2-3; 7 bases are a match to TRBD2. In germline, CDR1 is SGHTA, CDR2 FQGNSA. The CDR3 runs 14 residues. V was pared by 7 bases and J by 1 base, with 5 bases of the junction left unmatched. CDR3 in amino acids: CASTPSGGTDTQYF. The CDR3 DNA sequence: TGTGCCAGCACCCCAAGCGGGGGCACAGATACGCAGTATTTT.

This clonotype was seen many times. CDR3 in amino acids: CASPRGDTQYF. In DNA form, the CDR3 reads TGTGCCAGCCCTAGGGGAGATACGCAGTATTTT. V and J are TRBV5-8 and TRBJ2-3; possibly TRBD1 for D (5 bases). V was clipped by 7 bases and J by 5 bases, with 8 bases between them. Germline loops: CDR1 SGHTS, CDR2 YDEGEE. The CDR3 is made up of 11 amino acids. Supplemented by reference TRBV5-8 and TRBJ2-3, the full variable domain reads EAGVTQSPTHLIKTRGQQATLRCSPISGHTSVYWYQQALGLGLQFLLWYDEGEERNRGNFPPRFSGRQFPNYSSELNVNALELEDSALYLCASPRGDTQYFGPGTRLTVL.

For this clonotype: One junction end disagrees with the germline gene, perhaps due to a read error. This chain joins TRBV10-2 and TRBJ2-3; D gene uncertain. The CDR3 spans 15 residues. Germline values: CDR1 WSHSY, CDR2 SAAADI. The DNA for the CDR3 is TGCGCCAGCATCTGTAACGACTGTTCCACAGATACGCAGTGTTTT. As protein: CASICNDCSTDTQCF.

This clonotype was detected only a few times. The gene calls are TRBV7-9 and TRBJ2-7; D might be TRBD1 (5 bases). V was shortened by 0 bases and J by 4 bases, with 13 bases between the two germline ends. The CDR3 loop spans 15 amino acids. Germline assignment: CDR1 SEHNR and CDR2 FQNEAQ (reference sequence). CDR3: CASSLAWQGVYEQYF. Here the CDR3 DNA reads TGTGCCAGCAGCTTAGCGTGGCAGGGTGTGTACGAGCAGTACTTC.

Only a few counts were recorded for this clonotype. This chain links TRBV19 with TRBJ2-2; D gene ambiguous. Germline V gene sequence: CDR1 LNHDA, CDR2 SQIVND (reference sequence). V shed 3 bases and J shed 0 bases, with 5 bases lying between them. This CDR3 is 14 amino acids long. The CDR3 protein is CASSIGPNTGELFF. The CDR3 region has the DNA TGTGCCAGTAGTATCGGTCCGAACACCGGGGAGCTGTTTTTT.

The chain has TRBV28 and TRBJ2-7, with 8 bases lining up with TRBD2. The CDR3 sequence is 18 residues long. V was pared by 1 base and J by 2 bases, with 13 bases of the junction left unmatched. CDR1 is MDHEN and CDR2 is SYDVKM in the germline V gene. Here the CDR3 reads CASSLSRGGGSNPYEQYF. CDR3 DNA sequence: TGTGCCAGCAGTTTATCTCGGGGGGGCGGGAGTAACCCCTACGAGCAGTACTTC.

This clonotype occurred many times. The V gene is TRBV5-1, the J gene TRBJ2-4; 7 nucleotides line up with TRBD2. Germline V gene lookup returns CDR1 SGHRS and CDR2 YFSETQ. This CDR3 has 16 amino acids. V gave up 4 bases and J gave up 8 bases; unmatched junction bases: 15. CDR3 bases: TGCGCCAGCAGCCCGTACCTGGTGGGCGGGAGCGACATTCAGTACTTC. Its translation: CASSPYLVGGSDIQYF.

This clonotype was recorded at least ten times. The CDR3 spells CASSLVAGENTGELFF. As DNA, the CDR3 is TGTGCCAGCAGCTTAGTCGCAGGGGAGAACACCGGGGAGCTGTTTTTT. The chain carries TRBV7-9 and TRBJ2-2; D possibly corresponds to TRBD1 (6 bases). From germline, CDR1 is SEHNR and CDR2 FQNEAQ (reference sequence). The V and J ends lost 1 base and 1 base respectively, with 10 bases between them. There are 16 residues in the CDR3.

This clonotype was seen at least ten times. The rearrangement joins TRBV7-2 to TRBJ2-3; D is undetermined. The CDR3 is 12 amino acids. V was shortened by 3 bases and J by 3 bases, with 4 bases between the two germline ends. CDR1 and CDR2 (germline): SGHTA, FQGNSA. CDR3 in amino acids: CASSFLTDTQYF. DNA of the CDR3: TGTGCCAGCAGCTTTTTGACAGATACGCAGTATTTT.

This clonotype was found many times. V gene TRBV19 combines with J gene TRBJ2-5, with 8 bases fitting TRBD1. This CDR3 region has 15 residues. Trimming at V came to 5 bases and at J to 1 base, leaving 6 bases not matched to a gene. Germline V lookup: CDR1 LNHDA, CDR2 SQIVND (reference sequence). The CDR3 protein is CASSARDRTQETQYF. The CDR3 DNA reads TGTGCCAGTAGTGCCCGGGACAGGACCCAAGAGACCCAGTACTTC.

On this clonotype itself: A much larger clone is a single base away; this may be a read error. The chain links TRBV6-1 to TRBJ2-3, with no clear D. The ends were cut back, 2 bases at V and 0 bases at J, with 9 bases in the middle. Per germline, CDR1 MNHNS and CDR2 SASEGT. CDR3 length: 15 amino acids. This CDR3 reads CASSESQSSTDTQYF. CDR3 nucleotide sequence: TGTGCCAGCAGTGAAAGCCAGAGTAGCACAGATACGCAGTATTTT.

A few counts support this clonotype. V is TRBV28 and J is TRBJ2-7; D gene ambiguous. In germline, CDR1 is MDHEN, CDR2 SYDVKM. Trimming left V 6 bases short and J 2 bases short, with 14 bases between. The CDR3 runs 14 residues. CDR3: CASSNRLWAYEQYF. CDR3 bases: TGTGCCAGCAGCAACCGTTTGTGGGCCTACGAGCAGTACTTC.

This clonotype was recorded many times. This chain links TRBV6-2 or TRBV6-3 with TRBJ1-1; a possible D gene is TRBD1 (5 bases). Germline CDR1 MNHEY, CDR2 SVGEGT. V dropped 6 bases and J dropped 3 bases, with 11 bases sitting between them. The CDR3 is 13 amino acids. CDR3 residues: CASRDRAYTEAFF. The CDR3 region has the DNA TGTGCCAGCAGAGACAGAGCATACACTGAAGCTTTCTTT.

This clonotype was counted ten times or more. This sequence joins TRBV9 and TRBJ1-1; D gene unclear. CDR1 and CDR2 from the germline V gene are SGDLS and YYNGEE. CDR3 length: 13 residues. V lost 4 bases and J lost 5, with 12 bases in between. The CDR3 is CASSLNSGTEAFF. CDR3 nucleotide sequence: TGTGCCAGCAGCTTGAACAGTGGGACTGAAGCTTTCTTT.

The chain joins TRBV19 to TRBJ2-1, with D tentatively TRBD2 (5 bases). Germline V gene sequence: CDR1 LNHDA, CDR2 SQIVND (reference sequence). V dropped 2 bases and J dropped 4 bases, with 6 bases sitting between them. The CDR3 is 13 amino acids. CDR3 protein: CASSILAYNEQFF. In nucleotides, the CDR3 is TGTGCCAGTAGTATACTAGCTTACAATGAGCAGTTCTTC.

This clonotype was counted ten times or more. The chain joins TRBV5-7 to TRBJ2-5; no clear D. TRBV5-7 is treated as an ORF (open reading frame) with a function not yet certain. The ends were cut back, 6 bases at V and 0 bases at J, with 6 bases in the middle. The CDR3 contains 12 residues. The CDR3 is CASIFHQETQYF. CDR3 sequence (DNA): TGTGCCAGCATCTTCCACCAAGAGACCCAGTACTTC.

Details on this clonotype: An end of the junction does not agree with germline; a read error may underlie this. V gene TRBV7-6 combines with J gene TRBJ2-3, with D possibly matching TRBD2 (6 bases). The CDR3 totals 16 residues. The V gene's germline CDR1 is SGHVS and CDR2 FNYEAQ. The CDR3 sequence is CASSSPSVRARDTQYF. In DNA form, the CDR3 reads TGTGCGAGCAGCTCGCCTAGCGTGAGGGCTAGAGATACGCAGTATTTT. The complete variable domain, with remaining parts taken from reference TRBV7-6 and TRBJ2-3, reads GAGVSQSPRYKVTKRGQDVALRCDPISGHVSLYWYRQALGQGPEFLTYFNYEAQQDKSGLPNDRFSAERPEGSISTLTIQRTEQRDSAMYRCASSSPSVRARDTQYFGPGTRLTVL.

In this sample, this clonotype turned up a few times. The gene calls are TRBV4-1 and TRBJ2-7, with D possibly being TRBD1 (5 bases). Per germline, CDR1 MGHRA and CDR2 YSYEKL. There are 15 residues in the CDR3. V gave up 1 base and J gave up 3 bases, with 13 bases separating them. The CDR3 protein is CASSQVWGKGYEQYF. The CDR3 coding sequence is TGCGCCAGCAGCCAAGTGTGGGGCAAGGGCTACGAGCAGTACTTC.

This clonotype was observed at least ten times. The chain employs TRBV12-3 or TRBV12-4 and TRBJ2-7; D is perhaps TRBD1 or TRBD2 (5 bases each). This CDR3 contains 13 residues. The ends were cut back, 6 bases at V and 2 bases at J, with 11 bases in the middle. The CDR3 DNA reads TGTGCCAGCAGGCCCGGGACCACCTACGAGCAGTACTTC. Its translation is CASRPGTTYEQYF.

This clonotype occurred a few times. V and J are TRBV30 and TRBJ2-1, with 10 bases aligning to TRBD2. The germline gives CDR1 GTSNPN, CDR2 SVGIG (reference sequence). Trimming took 3 bases from V and 8 from J; bases not matched to a gene: 4. The CDR3 extends over 13 amino acids. The CDR3 protein is CAWRGLAWDEQFF. The CDR3 DNA follows: TGTGCCTGGAGGGGACTAGCGTGGGATGAGCAGTTCTTC.

This clonotype occurred many times. The chain uses TRBV7-9 and TRBJ2-6, with D tentatively TRBD1 (5 bases). Trimming took 5 bases from V and 2 from J, leaving 10 bases between them. The CDR3 is made up of 15 amino acids. Germline CDR1 is SEHNR and CDR2 is FQNEAQ (reference sequence). The CDR3 reads CASSRTPTGANVLTF. The CDR3 region has the DNA TGTGCCAGCAGCCGGACACCAACTGGGGCCAACGTCCTGACTTTC.